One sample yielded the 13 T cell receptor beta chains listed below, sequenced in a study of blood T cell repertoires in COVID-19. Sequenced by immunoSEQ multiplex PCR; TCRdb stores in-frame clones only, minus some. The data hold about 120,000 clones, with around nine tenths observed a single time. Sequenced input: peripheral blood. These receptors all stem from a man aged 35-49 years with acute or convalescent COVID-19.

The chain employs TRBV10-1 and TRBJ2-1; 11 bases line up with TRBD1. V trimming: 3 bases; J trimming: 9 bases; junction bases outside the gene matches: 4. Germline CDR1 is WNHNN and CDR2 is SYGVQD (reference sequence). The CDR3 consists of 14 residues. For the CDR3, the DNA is TGCGCCAGCAGTGACTGGACAGGGGGCGGTGAGCAGTTCTTC. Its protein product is CASSDWTGGGEQFF.

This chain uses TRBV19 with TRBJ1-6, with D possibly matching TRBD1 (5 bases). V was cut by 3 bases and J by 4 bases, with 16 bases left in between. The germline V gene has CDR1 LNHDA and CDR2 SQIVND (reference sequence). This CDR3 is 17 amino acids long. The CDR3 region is CASSMAGRGSYNSPLHF. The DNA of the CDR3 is TGTGCCAGTAGTATGGCGGGGAGGGGATCGTATAATTCACCCCTCCACTTT.

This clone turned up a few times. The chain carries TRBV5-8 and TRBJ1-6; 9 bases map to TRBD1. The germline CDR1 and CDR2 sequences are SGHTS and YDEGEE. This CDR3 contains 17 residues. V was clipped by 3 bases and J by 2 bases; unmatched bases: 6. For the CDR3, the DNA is TGTGCCAGCAGCTCCCGGACAGGGGAAGCCTATAATTCACCCCTCCACTTT. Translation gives CASSSRTGEAYNSPLHF.

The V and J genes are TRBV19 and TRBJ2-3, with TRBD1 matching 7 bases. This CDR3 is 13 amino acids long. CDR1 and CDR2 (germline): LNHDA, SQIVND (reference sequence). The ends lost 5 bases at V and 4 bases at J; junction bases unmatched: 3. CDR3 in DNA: TGTGCCAGTAGTGAGACAGGGTCAGATACGCAGTATTTT. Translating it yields CASSETGSDTQYF.

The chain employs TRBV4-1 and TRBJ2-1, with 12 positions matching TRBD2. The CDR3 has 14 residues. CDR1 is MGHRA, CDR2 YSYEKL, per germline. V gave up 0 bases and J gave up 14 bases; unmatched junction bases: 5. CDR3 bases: TGCGCCAGCAGCCAAGAGTTTAGACTAGCGGGGGAGTTCTTC. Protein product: CASSQEFRLAGEFF.

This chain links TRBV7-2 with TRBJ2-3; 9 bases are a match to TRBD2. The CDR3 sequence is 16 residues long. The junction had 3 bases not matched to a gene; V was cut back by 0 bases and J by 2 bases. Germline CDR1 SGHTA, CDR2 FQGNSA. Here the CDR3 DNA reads TGTGCCAGCAGCTTAGCGCTAGCGGGGCCCACAGATACGCAGTATTTT. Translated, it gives CASSLALAGPTDTQYF.

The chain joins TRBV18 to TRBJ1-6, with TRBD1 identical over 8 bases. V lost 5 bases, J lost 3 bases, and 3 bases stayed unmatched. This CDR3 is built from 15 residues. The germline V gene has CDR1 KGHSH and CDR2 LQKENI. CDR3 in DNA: TGTGCCAGCTCAATGGACAGGGTCTATAATTCACCCCTCCACTTT. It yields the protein CASSMDRVYNSPLHF. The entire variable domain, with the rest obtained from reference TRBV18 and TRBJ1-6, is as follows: NAGVMQNPRHLVRRRGQEARLRCSPMKGHSHVYWYRQLPEEGLKFMVYLQKENIIDESGMPKERFSAEFPKEGPSILRIQQVVRGDSAAYFCASSMDRVYNSPLHFGNGTRLTVT.

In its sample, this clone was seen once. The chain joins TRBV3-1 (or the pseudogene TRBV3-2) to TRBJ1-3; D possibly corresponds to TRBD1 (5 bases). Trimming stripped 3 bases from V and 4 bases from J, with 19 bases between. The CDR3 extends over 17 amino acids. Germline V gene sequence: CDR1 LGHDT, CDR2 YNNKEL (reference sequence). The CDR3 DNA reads TGTGCCAGCAGCCAGGTAAACCATTCGGGGGACGGAAACACCATATATTTT. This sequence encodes CASSQVNHSGDGNTIYF.

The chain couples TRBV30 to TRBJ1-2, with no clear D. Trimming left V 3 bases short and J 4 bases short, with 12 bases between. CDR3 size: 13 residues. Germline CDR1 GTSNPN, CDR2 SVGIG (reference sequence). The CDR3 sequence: CAWRPDSTYGYTF. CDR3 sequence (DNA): TGTGCCTGGAGGCCGGACTCTACCTATGGCTACACCTTC.

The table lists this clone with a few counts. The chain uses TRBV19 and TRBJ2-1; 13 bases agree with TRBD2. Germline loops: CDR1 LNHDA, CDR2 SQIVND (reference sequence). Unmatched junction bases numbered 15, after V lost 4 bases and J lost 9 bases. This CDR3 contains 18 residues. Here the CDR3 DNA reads TGTGCCAGTAGTACGACTAGCGGGAGGTCGTCGGGAGTAAGTGAGCAGTTCTTC. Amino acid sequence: CASSTTSGRSSGVSEQFF.

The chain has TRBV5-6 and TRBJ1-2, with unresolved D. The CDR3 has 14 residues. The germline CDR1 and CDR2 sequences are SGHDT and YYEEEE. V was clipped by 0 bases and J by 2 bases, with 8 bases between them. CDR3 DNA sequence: TGTGCCAGCAGCTTGGTTGACTCCAACTATGGCTACACCTTC. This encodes CASSLVDSNYGYTF.

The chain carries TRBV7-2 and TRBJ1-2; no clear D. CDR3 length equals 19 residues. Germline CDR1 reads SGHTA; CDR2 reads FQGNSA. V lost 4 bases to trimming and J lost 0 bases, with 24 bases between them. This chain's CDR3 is CASSSAPGSPRLANYGYTF. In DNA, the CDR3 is TGTGCCAGCAGCTCTGCTCCGGGATCCCCCCGACTGGCTAACTATGGCTACACCTTC.

The CDR3 nucleotides are TGCGCCAGCAGTCATCGGGGGGAGCGGTACAGCAATCAGCCCCAGCATTTT. Translated: CASSHRGERYSNQPQHF. This chain connects TRBV23-1 to TRBJ1-5; a weak D match, TRBD1 (5 bases). TRBV23-1 is an ORF; its function is uncertain. V lost 3 bases and J lost 1, with 16 bases in between. There are 17 residues in the CDR3.